The table lists the clone carrying this TCR beta chain with a few counts. This specimen comes from a study of T cell changes during pregnancy in multiple sclerosis. Profiled with immunoSEQ multiplex PCR; TCRdb holds only in-frame clones, not every one. The sample holds about 24,000 clones, around nine tenths seen once. The CDR3 is made up of 14 amino acids. V dropped 2 bases and J dropped 8 bases, with 16 bases sitting between them. Germline V CDR1 and CDR2: SGHRS, YFSETQ. This rearrangement joins TRBV5-1 to TRBJ1-1; tentatively, D is TRBD1 (5 bases). This TCR derives from a female donor in good health, enrolled as a control in a pregnancy study. Sequencing used CD4+ T cells from peripheral blood mononuclear cells, obtained in the second trimester of pregnancy. DNA for the CDR3: TGCGCCAGCAGCTTCCAAGGGAGGGGCGCCGAAGCTTTCTTT. Translated, it gives CASSFQGRGAEAFF.